Below, 15 T cell receptor beta chains from the same sample are listed, as sequenced in a study of OX40 agonist ivuxolimab in advanced cancers. Libraries came from the immunoSEQ multiplex PCR assay. This is the immuneACCESS table as TCRdb keeps it, with only in-frame sequences that have V and J called. A part of the clones is gone; compared with another copy, unresolved V genes explain less than half, and the rest is unexplained. A total of nearly 85,000 clones appear in this sample, over 80% of them only once. Jointly, the top ten make up more than 0.7% of the sample. The specimen was CD4+ or CD8+ T cells sorted from blood, collected in a trial of the OX40 agonist ivuxolimab. The source of these receptors is an adult with an advanced solid tumor such as melanoma, head and neck, liver or kidney cancer.

The gene calls are TRBV7-2 and TRBJ2-1; D might be TRBD1 (5 bases). Germline loops: CDR1 SGHTA, CDR2 FQGNSA. This CDR3 is built from 14 residues. The germline V and J ends were trimmed by 8 bases and 7 bases, with 18 bases remaining between them. In DNA form, the CDR3 reads TGTGCCAGCTCCGCAGGGATTGCTAGGAATGAGCAGTTCTTC. Protein sequence: CASSAGIARNEQFF.

The chain carries TRBV5-1 and TRBJ2-3; 12 bases agree with TRBD2. This CDR3 has 16 residues. Germline-derived CDR1 and CDR2 are SGHRS and YFSETQ. Trimming cost V 5 bases and J 2 bases; bases outside gene matches: 6. CDR3 region: CASSRTSGTPTDTQYF. For the CDR3, the DNA is TGCGCCAGCAGTCGGACTAGCGGGACTCCCACAGATACGCAGTATTTT.

This sequence joins TRBV4-3 and TRBJ1-1; tentatively, D is TRBD1 (5 bases). Per germline, CDR1 LGHNA and CDR2 YSLEER. Trimming took off 0 bases at V and 4 bases at J, with 12 bases between the two ends. The CDR3 runs to 15 residues. The DNA of the CDR3 is TGCGCCAGCAGCCAAGAGGGGAGGGGTCCCACTGAAGCTTTCTTT. Protein: CASSQEGRGPTEAFF.

This clone was seen only once. The chain is built from TRBV7-2 and TRBJ2-7; 7 positions agree with TRBD1. Germline CDR1 SGHTA, CDR2 FQGNSA. CDR3 length equals 14 residues. J was trimmed by 2 bases and V by 5 bases; bases with no gene match: 6. The CDR3 DNA follows: TGTGCCAGCAGCACCCGACAGGGCCCCTACGAGCAGTACTTC. Protein product: CASSTRQGPYEQYF.

V is TRBV21-1 and J is TRBJ1-2; the table calls TRBD1, which could not be checked here. TRBV21-1 corresponds to a pseudogene. CDR3 length equals 15 residues. CDR3 amino acids: CASSSQGVVNYGYTF. The CDR3 nucleotides read TGTGCCAGCAGCTCGCAGGGTGTAGTTAACTATGGCTACACCTTC.

The chain carries TRBV2 and TRBJ2-1; 8 nucleotides match TRBD2. Germline V gene data show CDR1 as SNHLY and CDR2 as FYNNEI. With V trimmed by 8 bases and J by 6 bases, 9 bases remained unmatched. The CDR3 extends over 14 amino acids. CDR3: CASAMRTSSNEQFF. In nucleotides, the CDR3 is TGTGCCAGCGCTATGCGGACTAGCTCCAATGAGCAGTTCTTC.

This clone was seen just once. The CDR3 loop is CASSFPQGSNYGYTF. CDR3 DNA sequence: TGTGCCAGCAGCTTCCCGCAGGGCTCCAACTATGGCTACACCTTC. The chain recombines TRBV7-9 with TRBJ1-2; perhaps TRBD1 as D (5 bases). This CDR3 has 15 amino acids. Trimming cost V 3 bases and J 2 bases, with 13 bases left between them. Germline lookup yields CDR1 SEHNR and CDR2 FQNEAQ (reference sequence).

V and J are TRBV5-1 and TRBJ2-6; D may be TRBD1 (6 bases). The CDR3 covers 17 residues. CDR1 is SGHRS, CDR2 YFSETQ, per germline. Trimming cost V 5 bases and J 0 bases, with 15 bases left between them. DNA for the CDR3: TGCGCCAGCAGGGTGGGGGCGGCATACTCTGGGGCCAACGTCCTGACTTTC. Its translation is CASRVGAAYSGANVLTF.

This clone occurred once. V is TRBV5-6 and J is TRBJ1-2; D might be TRBD1 (6 bases). V lost 0 bases, J lost 3 bases, and 15 bases lay in between. The CDR3 spans 16 residues. The germline gives CDR1 SGHDT, CDR2 YYEEEE. As DNA, the CDR3 is TGTGCCAGCAGCTTGGGGTCTGGCAGGGGTGACTATGGCTACACCTTC. This sequence encodes CASSLGSGRGDYGYTF.

The V call is TRBV5-6, the J call TRBJ2-5; 11 bases map to TRBD2. Germline assignment: CDR1 SGHDT and CDR2 YYEEEE. The V and J ends lost 2 bases and 5 bases, in that order; junction bases with no gene match: 14. This CDR3 region has 18 residues. The DNA of the CDR3 is TGTGCCAGCAGCTTAATTGATAACCTAGCGGGGGGCGGGGAGACCCAGTACTTC. This codes for CASSLIDNLAGGGETQYF.

This clone was counted only a few times. The chain is built from TRBV25-1 and TRBJ1-5; D is ambiguous. The CDR3 runs 14 residues. Germline CDR1 MGHDK, CDR2 SYGVNS. Trimming removed 3 bases at V and 0 bases at J, with 6 bases between. The CDR3 sequence: CASSEGYSNQPQHF. CDR3 sequence (DNA): TGTGCCAGCAGTGAGGGGTATAGCAATCAGCCCCAGCATTTT.

The chain combines TRBV5-1 with TRBJ1-3; 7 bases fit TRBD1. This CDR3 comprises 16 residues. Germline V gene lookup returns CDR1 SGHRS and CDR2 YFSETQ. V gave up 4 bases and J gave up 4 bases; unmatched junction bases: 11. CDR3 DNA: TGCGCCAGCAGCCTACTTGGCGGGACAGCCGGAAACACCATATATTTT. It specifies CASSLLGGTAGNTIYF.

The V gene is TRBV4-1, the J gene TRBJ2-5; 7 nucleotides agree with TRBD2. The CDR3 spans 15 residues. Germline loops: CDR1 MGHRA, CDR2 YSYEKL. J was trimmed by 0 bases and V by 0 bases; bases with no gene match: 1. The CDR3 DNA reads TGCGCCAGCAGCCAAGAGGGACTAAACCAAGAGACCCAGTACTTC. Translating it yields CASSQEGLNQETQYF.

The CDR3 sequence: CASSSSAGELFF. CDR3 nucleotide sequence: TGTGCCAGCAGCTCCTCGGCCGGGGAGCTGTTTTTT. The V gene is TRBV7-3, the J gene TRBJ2-2; no clear D. The CDR3 is 12 residues long. The V gene's germline CDR1 is SGHTA and CDR2 FQGTGA. Trimming cost V 4 bases and J 6 bases, with 6 bases left between them.

The V and J genes are TRBV19 and TRBJ1-2; TRBD1 might be the D (6 bases). The CDR3 covers 13 residues. The V end was cut by 8 bases, the J end by 2 bases, with 12 bases between. Germline values: CDR1 LNHDA, CDR2 SQIVND (reference sequence). CDR3 sequence: CASQYDRNYGYTF. CDR3 DNA: TGTGCCAGTCAATATGACAGGAACTATGGCTACACCTTC.